The clone carrying this TCR beta chain was found a few times. V lost 9 bases to trimming and J lost 2 bases; unmatched junction nucleotides: 7. Looked up from germline, CDR1 is KGHDR and CDR2 is SFDVKD. The CDR3 has 15 residues. TCRdb reprocessed the PCR reads via MiXCR and lists one record per CDR3 protein. Altogether about 500,000 distinct CDR3 sequences are present, over 20% being singletons, with the ten largest covering about 0.8%. This sample is drawn from a study of molecular identifiers for immune sequencing clone quantification. Looking at the study overall: In replicates, RNA from roughly 18,000 or 92,000 naive CD8 cells was split five ways, four sequenced.

The specimen sequenced was naive CD8+ T cells from blood, with Jurkat cell RNA spiked in. Stated subset: FACS-sorted CD8+CD4-CCR7+CD45RA+ naive T cells. This clonotype was obtained from a human donor in good health. Some libraries in this study had Jurkat cell RNA spiked in. The J gene is TRBJ2-7, the V gene TRBV24-1; 12 bases are a match to TRBD2. DNA of the CDR3: TGTGCCACCGCCGCTAGCGGGAGGGCCCCCTACGAGCAGTACTTC. Residues: CATAASGRAPYEQYF.